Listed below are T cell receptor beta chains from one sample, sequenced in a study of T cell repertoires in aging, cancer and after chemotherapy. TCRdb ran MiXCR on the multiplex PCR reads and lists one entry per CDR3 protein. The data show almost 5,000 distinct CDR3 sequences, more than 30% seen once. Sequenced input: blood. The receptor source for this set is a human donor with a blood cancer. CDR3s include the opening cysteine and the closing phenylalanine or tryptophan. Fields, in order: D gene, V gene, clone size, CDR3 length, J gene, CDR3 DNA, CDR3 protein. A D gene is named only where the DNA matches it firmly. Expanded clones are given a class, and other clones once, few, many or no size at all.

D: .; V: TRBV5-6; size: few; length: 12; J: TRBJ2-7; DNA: TGTGCCAGCAGCAAAACGGATTACGAGCAGTACTTC; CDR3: CASSKTDYEQYF
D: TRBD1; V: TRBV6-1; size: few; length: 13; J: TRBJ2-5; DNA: TGTGCCAGCAGGACAGGGCTCCGAGAGACCCAGTACTTC; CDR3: CASRTGLRETQYF
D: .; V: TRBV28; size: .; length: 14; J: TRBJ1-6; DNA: TGTGCCAGCAATGGGGGCTCTGCAGTTTCACCCCTCCACTTT; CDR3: CASNGGSAVSPLHF
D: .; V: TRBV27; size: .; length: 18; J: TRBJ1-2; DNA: TGTGCCAGCAGTCGGGCCTCGAGTCGACAGGCGCTACATTATGGCTACACCTTC; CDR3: CASSRASSRQALHYGYTF
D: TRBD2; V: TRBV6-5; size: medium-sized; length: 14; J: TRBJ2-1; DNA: TGTGCCAGCAGTTGGCGGGGGGGTTACAATGAGCAGTTCTTC; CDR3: CASSWRGGYNEQFF
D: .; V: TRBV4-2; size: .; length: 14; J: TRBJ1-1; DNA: TGTGCCAGCAGCCAAGCCGGACAGAACACTGAAGCTTTCTTT; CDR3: CASSQAGQNTEAFF
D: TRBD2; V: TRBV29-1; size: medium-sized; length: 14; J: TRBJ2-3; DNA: TGCAGCTCCTACGGCGGGGGACTCACAGATACGCAGTATTTT; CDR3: CSSYGGGLTDTQYF
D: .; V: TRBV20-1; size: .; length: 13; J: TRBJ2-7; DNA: TGCAGTGCTAGAGTCGGGGGCTCCTACGAGCAGTACTTC; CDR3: CSARVGGSYEQYF
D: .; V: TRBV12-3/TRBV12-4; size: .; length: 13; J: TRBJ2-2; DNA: TGTGCCACGGAGGGGGCCCGGGGCGGGGAGCTGTTTTTT; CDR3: CATEGARGGELFF
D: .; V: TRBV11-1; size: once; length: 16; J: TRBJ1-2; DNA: TGTGCCAGCAGCTTAGTTTGGTCCGGGACGGACCATGGCTACACCTTC; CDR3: CASSLVWSGTDHGYTF
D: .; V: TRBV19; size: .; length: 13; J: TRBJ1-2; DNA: TGTGCCAGTAGTGTAGAGGGCAACTATGGCTACACCTTC; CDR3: CASSVEGNYGYTF
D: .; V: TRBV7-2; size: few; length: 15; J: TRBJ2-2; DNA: TGTGCCAGCAGGCCAAGGGGGTCTTCTGAGGGGGAGCTGTTTTTT; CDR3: CASRPRGSSEGELFF
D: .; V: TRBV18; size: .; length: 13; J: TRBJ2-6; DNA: TGTGCCACCCAGGCGGGAGGGGCCAACGTCCTGACTTTC; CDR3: CATQAGGANVLTF
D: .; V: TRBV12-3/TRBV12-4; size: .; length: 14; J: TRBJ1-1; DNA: TGTGCCAGCAGTTTAGGGGGGTGGGCCACTGAAGCTTTCTTT; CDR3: CASSLGGWATEAFF
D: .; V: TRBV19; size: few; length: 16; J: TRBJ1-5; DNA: TGTGCCAGTAAAGATCGGGCTTATTATAGCAATCAGCCCCAGCATTTT; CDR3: CASKDRAYYSNQPQHF
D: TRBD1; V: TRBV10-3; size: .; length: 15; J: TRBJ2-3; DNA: TGTGCCATCAGAACCGGGACAGGGGTTTCAGATACGCAGTATTTT; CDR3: CAIRTGTGVSDTQYF
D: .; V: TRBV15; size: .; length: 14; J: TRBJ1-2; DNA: TGTGCCACCAGCAGAGATGACAGTAACTATGGCTACACCTTC; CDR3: CATSRDDSNYGYTF
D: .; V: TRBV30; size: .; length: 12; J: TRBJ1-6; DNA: TGTGCCTGGACCGCATATAATTCACCCCTCCACTTT; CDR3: CAWTAYNSPLHF
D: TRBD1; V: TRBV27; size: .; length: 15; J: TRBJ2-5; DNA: TGTGCCAGCAGTCCCGGGACAGGGGTAGGGGAGACCCAGTACTTC; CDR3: CASSPGTGVGETQYF
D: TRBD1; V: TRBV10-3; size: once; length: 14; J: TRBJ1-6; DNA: TGTGCCATCAGTTCGCAGGACAGGAATTCACCCCTCCACTTT; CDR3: CAISSQDRNSPLHF
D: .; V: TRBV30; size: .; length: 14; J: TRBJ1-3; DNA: TGTGCCTGGACTGGGACCCTGGGGGGAAACACCATATATTTT; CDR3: CAWTGTLGGNTIYF
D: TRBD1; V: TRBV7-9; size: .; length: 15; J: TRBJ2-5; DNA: TGTGCCAGCAGCCCGGGGACAGGGACTCGGGAGACCCAGTACTTC; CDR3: CASSPGTGTRETQYF
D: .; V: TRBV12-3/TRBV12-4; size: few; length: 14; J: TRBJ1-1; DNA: TGTGCCAGCAGGGGGGAGGGAGGAGGGACTGAAGCTTTCTTT; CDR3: CASRGEGGGTEAFF
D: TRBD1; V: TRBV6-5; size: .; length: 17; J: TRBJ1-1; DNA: TGTGCCAGCAGCCTAGCGATCTCGGACAGGGGGCATGATGAAGCTTTCTTT; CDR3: CASSLAISDRGHDEAFF
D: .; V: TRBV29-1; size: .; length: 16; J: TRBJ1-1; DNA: TGCAGCGTTGAAGATCCGGGGGGCACGGCCACTGGGGAAGCTTTCTTT; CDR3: CSVEDPGGTATGEAFF
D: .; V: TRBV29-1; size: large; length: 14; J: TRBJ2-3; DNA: TGCAGCGTTGACGGCCGGTACGTAACAGATACGCAGTATTTT; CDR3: CSVDGRYVTDTQYF
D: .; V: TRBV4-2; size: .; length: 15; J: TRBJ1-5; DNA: TGTGCCAGCAGCCTGAGTGCAGTCAGCAATCAGCCCCAGCATTTT; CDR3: CASSLSAVSNQPQHF
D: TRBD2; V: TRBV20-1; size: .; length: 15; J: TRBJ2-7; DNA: TGCAGTGCTAGTAGCGGGAGAGGTGGCTCCTACGAGCAGTACTTC; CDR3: CSASSGRGGSYEQYF
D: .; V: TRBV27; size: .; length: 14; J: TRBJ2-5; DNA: TGTGCCAGCAGTACCGTTACAGGGTTAGAGACCCAGTACTTC; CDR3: CASSTVTGLETQYF
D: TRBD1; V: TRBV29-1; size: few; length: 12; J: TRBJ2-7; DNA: TGCAGCGTCCGGGACAGGGGAGACGAGCAGTACTTC; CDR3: CSVRDRGDEQYF
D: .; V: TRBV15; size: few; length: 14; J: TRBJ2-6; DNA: TGTGCCACCAGCGGCTTTAAGGGGGCCAACGTCCTGACTTTC; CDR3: CATSGFKGANVLTF
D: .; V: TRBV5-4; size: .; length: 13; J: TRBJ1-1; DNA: TGTGCCAGCAGCTTAACAGGGAACACTGAAGCTTTCTTT; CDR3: CASSLTGNTEAFF
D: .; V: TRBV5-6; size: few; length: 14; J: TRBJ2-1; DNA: TGTGCCAGCAGCGTGCAGGGGCGACGGCTCGAGCAGTTCTTC; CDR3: CASSVQGRRLEQFF
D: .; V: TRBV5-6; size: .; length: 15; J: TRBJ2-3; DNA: TGTGCCAGCAGCTTAGTAGGGTGGAGCACAGATACGCAGTATTTT; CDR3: CASSLVGWSTDTQYF
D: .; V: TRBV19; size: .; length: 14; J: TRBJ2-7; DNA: TGTGCCAGTAGAAAAGGGGGGCGCCGCTACGAGCAGTACTTC; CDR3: CASRKGGRRYEQYF
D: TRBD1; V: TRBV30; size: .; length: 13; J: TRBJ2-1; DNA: TGTGCCTGGAGTCGACAGGGAAACAATGAGCAGTTCTTC; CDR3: CAWSRQGNNEQFF
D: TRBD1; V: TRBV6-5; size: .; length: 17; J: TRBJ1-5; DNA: TGTGCCAGCAGTGGACAGGGCCCGAGAATTAGCAATCAGCCCCAGCATTTT; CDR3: CASSGQGPRISNQPQHF
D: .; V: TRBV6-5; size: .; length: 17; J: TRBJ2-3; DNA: TGTGCCAGCAGTCACGGACTACCCACTTACTACCCAGATACGCAGTATTTT; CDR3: CASSHGLPTYYPDTQYF
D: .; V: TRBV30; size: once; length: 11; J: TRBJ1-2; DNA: TGTGCAATCGGGGGGAACTATGGCTACACCTTC; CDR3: CAIGGNYGYTF
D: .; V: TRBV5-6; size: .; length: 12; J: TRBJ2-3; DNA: TGTGCCAGCAGCTTGTCGGGAACAGGCGAGTATTTT; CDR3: CASSLSGTGEYF
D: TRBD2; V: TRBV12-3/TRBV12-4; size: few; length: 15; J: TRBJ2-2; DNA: TGTGCCAGCAGCTATGGGACTAGCGGGGGCGGGGAGCTGTTTTTT; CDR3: CASSYGTSGGGELFF
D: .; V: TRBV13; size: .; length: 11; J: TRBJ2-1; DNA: TGTGCCAACGTCGGGTGCGATGAGCAGTTCTTC; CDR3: CANVGCDEQFF
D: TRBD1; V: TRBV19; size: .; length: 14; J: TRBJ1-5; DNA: TGTGCCAGTATCCTAACAGGGGTTAATCAGCCCCAGCATTTT; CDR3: CASILTGVNQPQHF
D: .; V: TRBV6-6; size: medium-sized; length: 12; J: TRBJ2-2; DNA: TGTGCCAGCCTAGCCGAGTTCGGGGAGCTGTTTTTT; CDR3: CASLAEFGELFF
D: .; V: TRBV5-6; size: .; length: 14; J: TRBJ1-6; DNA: TGTGCCAGCAGCCTGGGACCGCATAATTCACCCCTCCACTTT; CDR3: CASSLGPHNSPLHF
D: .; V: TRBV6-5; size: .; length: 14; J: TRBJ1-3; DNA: TGTGCCAGCACCGCGCAGGCACCTGGAAACACCATATATTTT; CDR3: CASTAQAPGNTIYF
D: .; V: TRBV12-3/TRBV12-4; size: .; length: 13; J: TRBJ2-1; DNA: TGTGCCAGCACCACGGACGGATACAATGAGCAGTTCTTC; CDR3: CASTTDGYNEQFF
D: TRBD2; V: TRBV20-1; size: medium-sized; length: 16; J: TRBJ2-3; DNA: TGCAGTGTTTACAGGGCTAGCGGGGGGGACACAGATACGCAGTATTTT; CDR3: CSVYRASGGDTDTQYF
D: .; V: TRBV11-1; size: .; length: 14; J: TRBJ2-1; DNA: TGTGCCAGCAGCGCCGTGTTGACCTACAATGAGCAGTTCTTC; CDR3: CASSAVLTYNEQFF
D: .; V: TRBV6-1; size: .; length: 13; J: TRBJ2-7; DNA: TGTGCCATCAGTGTACAGTTCTCCTACGAGCAGTACTTC; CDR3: CAISVQFSYEQYF
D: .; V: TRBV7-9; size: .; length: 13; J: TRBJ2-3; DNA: TGTGCCAGCAGCTTAGCGCTGGCACCATCCCCCTATTTT; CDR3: CASSLALAPSPYF
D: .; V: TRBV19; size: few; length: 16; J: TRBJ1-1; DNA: TGTGCCAGTAGTATAGCGGACCTCGTTCGGGACACTGAAGCTTTCTTT; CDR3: CASSIADLVRDTEAFF
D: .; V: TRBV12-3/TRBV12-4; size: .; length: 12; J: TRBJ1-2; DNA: TGTGCCAGCAGTTTATCTTCGGGGACGGCCACCTTC; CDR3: CASSLSSGTATF
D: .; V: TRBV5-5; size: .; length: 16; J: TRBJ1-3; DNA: TGTGCCAGCAGCTTCAGCTCAGGGTCGGCTGGAAACACCATATATTTT; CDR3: CASSFSSGSAGNTIYF
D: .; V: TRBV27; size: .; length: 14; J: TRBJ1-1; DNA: TGTGCCAGCAGTTTAAGACCCATGAACACTGAAGCTTTCTTT; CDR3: CASSLRPMNTEAFF
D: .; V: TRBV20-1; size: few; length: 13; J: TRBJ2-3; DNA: TGCAGTGCTAGAAGTGGGGGGATTGATACGCAGTATTTT; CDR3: CSARSGGIDTQYF
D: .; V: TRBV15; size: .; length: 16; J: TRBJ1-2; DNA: TGTGCCACCAGCAGAGGAGGGGTGAATTACGACTATGGCTACACCTTC; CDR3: CATSRGGVNYDYGYTF